This T cell receptor (beta chain) was recovered during a study of blood T cell repertoires in COVID-19. Study overall: COVID-19 samples collected from the United States, Italy and Spain covered acute and convalescent phases. Nucleic acid was either cDNA or gDNA, and it came from T cells, B-cell-depleted T cells, or PBMCs.

Patients at the Seattle site were enrolled during active infection and followed longitudinally. Authors' data handling: Estimation of nucleated cell counts was performed using reference gene primer amplification. Only in-frame clones appear in the TCRdb table, and some are missing; sequencing was by immunoSEQ multiplex PCR. V, J and clone size reflect that table, while D and trimming were determined from the DNA. This sample has some 220,000 clones, with 65% to 90% found just once. V lost 4 bases and J 7 bases, leaving 17 bases between the germline ends. CDR3 length: 14 residues. CDR1 is SGHNT, CDR2 YYREEE, per germline (reference sequence).

This chain connects TRBV5-4 to TRBJ1-2; D is unresolved. The clonotype originates from a woman between 65 and 79 years old with COVID-19, enrolled during active disease. Sequencing was carried out using peripheral blood. CDR3 protein: CASSRRPGGSGYTF. The CDR3 DNA sequence: TGTGCCAGCAGCCGAAGGCCGGGCGGGTCTGGCTACACCTTC.